The rows below give T cell receptor beta chains drawn from one sample of a study of T cell repertoires in aging, cancer and after chemotherapy. TCRdb ran MiXCR on the multiplex PCR reads and lists one entry per CDR3 protein. The sample consists of roughly 8,000 distinct CDR3 sequences, 37% of them appearing once. The specimen was blood. The receptors were gathered from a human donor in good health. Each CDR3 is given with its conserved first and last residue. Each record gives: J gene, clone size, D gene, V gene, CDR3 DNA, CDR3 protein. D genes are given only for firm matches. The size field is filled for only some rows; it gives once, few, many or a size class.

j_gene: TRBJ1-3
abundance: .
d_gene: TRBD1
v_gene: TRBV19
CDR3nt: TGTGCCAGTAGTATAGCCGGGACAGGGGGCTCCTATGGAAACACCATATATTTT
CDR3aa: CASSIAGTGGSYGNTIYF

j_gene: TRBJ2-5
abundance: large
d_gene: TRBD2
v_gene: TRBV29-1
CDR3nt: TGCAGCGTTGAAGGGACTAGCGTGGAGACCCAGTACTTC
CDR3aa: CSVEGTSVETQYF

j_gene: TRBJ2-2
abundance: .
d_gene: .
v_gene: TRBV7-2
CDR3nt: TGTGCCAGCAGCCGAGTGGGTCTAGAAGGGGCCGGGGAGCTGTTTTTT
CDR3aa: CASSRVGLEGAGELFF

j_gene: TRBJ1-1
abundance: once
d_gene: .
v_gene: TRBV19
CDR3nt: TGTGCCAGTAGTATAGGGAACACTGAAGCTTTCTTT
CDR3aa: CASSIGNTEAFF

j_gene: TRBJ2-5
abundance: .
d_gene: TRBD2
v_gene: TRBV6-2/TRBV6-3
CDR3nt: TGTGCCAGCAGATCCGGGACTAGCTCGGAGACCCAGTACTTC
CDR3aa: CASRSGTSSETQYF

j_gene: TRBJ2-7
abundance: medium-sized
d_gene: TRBD1
v_gene: TRBV6-5
CDR3nt: TGTGCCAGCAGACGAGGACAGGGGACCTACGAGCAGTACTTC
CDR3aa: CASRRGQGTYEQYF

j_gene: TRBJ1-4
abundance: .
d_gene: .
v_gene: TRBV18
CDR3nt: TGTGCCAGCTCACCACGCGGAGGTATCGGGGAAAAACTGTTTTTT
CDR3aa: CASSPRGGIGEKLFF

j_gene: TRBJ2-5
abundance: .
d_gene: TRBD2
v_gene: TRBV18
CDR3nt: TGTGCCAGCTCACCACCTAATAGCGGGGGCCAAGAGACCCAGTACTTC
CDR3aa: CASSPPNSGGQETQYF

j_gene: TRBJ2-2
abundance: medium-sized
d_gene: TRBD2
v_gene: TRBV27
CDR3nt: TGTGCCAGCGCCCGGGTAGCGGGAGTTGGGACCGGGGAGCTGTTTTTT
CDR3aa: CASARVAGVGTGELFF

j_gene: TRBJ1-6
abundance: .
d_gene: TRBD1
v_gene: TRBV10-3
CDR3nt: TGTGCCATCAGTGGAGACAGGGTGGATTCACCCCTCCACTTT
CDR3aa: CAISGDRVDSPLHF

j_gene: TRBJ2-3
abundance: medium-sized
d_gene: .
v_gene: TRBV12-3/TRBV12-4
CDR3nt: TGTGCCAGCAGTCTCCTGGGTTTTGCTAGCACAGATACGCAGTATTTT
CDR3aa: CASSLLGFASTDTQYF

j_gene: TRBJ2-2
abundance: medium-sized
d_gene: .
v_gene: TRBV19
CDR3nt: TGTGCCAGTAGGCGGACGGGCACCGGGGAGCTGTTTTTT
CDR3aa: CASRRTGTGELFF

j_gene: TRBJ2-3
abundance: few
d_gene: .
v_gene: TRBV18
CDR3nt: TGTGCCAGCTCTCGGGGGATGACTAGCACAGATACGCAGTATTTT
CDR3aa: CASSRGMTSTDTQYF

j_gene: TRBJ2-1
abundance: .
d_gene: TRBD2
v_gene: TRBV6-5
CDR3nt: TGTGCCAGCAGTCCCGGAGGGACTAACAATAAGCAGTTCTTC
CDR3aa: CASSPGGTNNKQFF

j_gene: TRBJ1-6
abundance: .
d_gene: TRBD1
v_gene: TRBV5-4
CDR3nt: TGTGCCAGCAGCTTTGACAGGGGCTATAGAACCTATAATTCACCCCTCCACTTT
CDR3aa: CASSFDRGYRTYNSPLHF

j_gene: TRBJ2-5
abundance: .
d_gene: TRBD1
v_gene: TRBV6-1
CDR3nt: TGTGCCAGCAGTGCCGGGACAGGGGAGTACGAGACCCAGTACTTC
CDR3aa: CASSAGTGEYETQYF

j_gene: TRBJ2-7
abundance: .
d_gene: .
v_gene: TRBV6-5
CDR3nt: TGTGCCAGCAGTTACACAACAAGATATCCCTACGAGCAGTACTTC
CDR3aa: CASSYTTRYPYEQYF

j_gene: TRBJ1-1
abundance: .
d_gene: .
v_gene: TRBV6-2/TRBV6-3
CDR3nt: TGTGCCAGCAGTTATGTGATGAACACTGAAGCTTTCTTT
CDR3aa: CASSYVMNTEAFF

j_gene: TRBJ2-1
abundance: medium-sized
d_gene: TRBD1
v_gene: TRBV19
CDR3nt: TGTGCCAGTAGTATGGGAATGGACAGGTATTCCTACAATGAGCAGTTCTTC
CDR3aa: CASSMGMDRYSYNEQFF

j_gene: TRBJ2-6
abundance: .
d_gene: TRBD1
v_gene: TRBV5-4
CDR3nt: TGTGCCAGCAGCGACACCGGGACAGGTATATCTGGGGCCAACGTCCTGACTTTC
CDR3aa: CASSDTGTGISGANVLTF

j_gene: TRBJ2-7
abundance: .
d_gene: .
v_gene: TRBV10-3
CDR3nt: TGTGCCATCAGCCTCGGACTCAACTACGAGCAGTACTTC
CDR3aa: CAISLGLNYEQYF

j_gene: TRBJ2-7
abundance: few
d_gene: .
v_gene: TRBV7-2
CDR3nt: TGTGCCAGCAGCTTAGTTACGGGACTCGAGCAGTACTTC
CDR3aa: CASSLVTGLEQYF

j_gene: TRBJ1-2
abundance: .
d_gene: .
v_gene: TRBV5-5
CDR3nt: TGTGCCAGCACCCTCGGACATTACCGTTATGGCTACACCTTC
CDR3aa: CASTLGHYRYGYTF

j_gene: TRBJ1-5
abundance: .
d_gene: .
v_gene: TRBV29-1
CDR3nt: TGCAGCGCCCGGACAGTGGGTTTCAATCAGCCCCAGCATTTT
CDR3aa: CSARTVGFNQPQHF

j_gene: TRBJ2-1
abundance: few
d_gene: TRBD2
v_gene: TRBV6-2/TRBV6-3
CDR3nt: TGTGCCAGCAGTTACTCGAAACACGCCGGGACTAGCGGGACACATGGCTTCTTC
CDR3aa: CASSYSKHAGTSGTHGFF

j_gene: TRBJ2-1
abundance: medium-sized
d_gene: .
v_gene: TRBV19
CDR3nt: TGTGCCAGTAGTATAGGTCTGGACAATGAGCAGTTCTTC
CDR3aa: CASSIGLDNEQFF

j_gene: TRBJ2-2
abundance: medium-sized
d_gene: TRBD2
v_gene: TRBV5-4
CDR3nt: TGTGCCAGCACCCTGGGGAGCGGGAGGACAACCGGGGAGCTGTTTTTT
CDR3aa: CASTLGSGRTTGELFF

j_gene: TRBJ2-1
abundance: few
d_gene: TRBD2
v_gene: TRBV6-1
CDR3nt: TGTGCCAGCAGTGAAGGAGCGGGATCATACAATGAGCAGTTCTTC
CDR3aa: CASSEGAGSYNEQFF

j_gene: TRBJ2-1
abundance: medium-sized
d_gene: TRBD2
v_gene: TRBV19
CDR3nt: TGTGCCAGTAGTATAGCTAGCGGAGGCTACAATGAGCAGTTCTTC
CDR3aa: CASSIASGGYNEQFF

j_gene: TRBJ2-1
abundance: medium-sized
d_gene: .
v_gene: TRBV19
CDR3nt: TGTGCCAGTAGTCGGAGCAATGAGCAGTTCTTC
CDR3aa: CASSRSNEQFF

j_gene: TRBJ2-3
abundance: .
d_gene: .
v_gene: TRBV19
CDR3nt: TGTGCCAGTAGTATCGAATGGGCGCTAACAGATACGCAGTATTTT
CDR3aa: CASSIEWALTDTQYF

j_gene: TRBJ1-2
abundance: .
d_gene: .
v_gene: TRBV5-5
CDR3nt: TGTGCCAGCAGCTTGATCGGAGGCTACACCTTC
CDR3aa: CASSLIGGYTF

j_gene: TRBJ2-5
abundance: .
d_gene: .
v_gene: TRBV6-1
CDR3nt: TGTGCCAGCAGTATCGGAAGGGGGAACCAAGAGACCCAGTACTTC
CDR3aa: CASSIGRGNQETQYF

j_gene: TRBJ2-5
abundance: medium-sized
d_gene: .
v_gene: TRBV29-1
CDR3nt: TGCAGCGTTGAGCCGTCTCGGAGGGAGGCCCAGTACTTC
CDR3aa: CSVEPSRREAQYF

j_gene: TRBJ1-5
abundance: .
d_gene: .
v_gene: TRBV6-2/TRBV6-3
CDR3nt: TGTGCCAGCAGCCCACTTGGACAGTTCAATCAGCCCCAGCATTTT
CDR3aa: CASSPLGQFNQPQHF

j_gene: TRBJ2-2
abundance: .
d_gene: TRBD1
v_gene: TRBV6-5
CDR3nt: TGTGCCAGCAGTTACGTACAGGGGTCCAGGGAGCTGTTTTTT
CDR3aa: CASSYVQGSRELFF

j_gene: TRBJ2-2
abundance: .
d_gene: TRBD2
v_gene: TRBV29-1
CDR3nt: TGCAGCGTTGGGGGGACTAGCGGGAAATACACCGGGGAGCTGTTTTTT
CDR3aa: CSVGGTSGKYTGELFF